This T cell receptor beta chain was captured in a study of T cells in Graves' hyperthyroidism and ophthalmopathy. Trimming cost V 0 bases and J 4 bases, with 16 bases left between them. Germline CDR1 DFQATT, CDR2 SNEGSKA (reference sequence). The CDR3 has 16 amino acids. Patients between 18 and 65 years old had hyperthyroidism, newly diagnosed and lasting under 2 months. The study, taken as a whole, reports: Expanded thyroid clonotypes (above 0.001) were mostly also found in blood. Ophthalmopathy was told apart from stable hyperthyroidism by a 13 V-J model.

Regarding this clonotype: Its antigen is not identified.

TCR beta CDR3 regions were amplified from RNA. With the HTBI primer set, the TCR CDR3 went through a first round of RT-PCR. TCRdb reprocessed the multiplex PCR reads via MiXCR and lists one record per CDR3 protein. This sample has roughly 300,000 distinct CDR3 sequences, with roughly 21% found just once. The sequence was obtained from a woman aged 50 to 65 with Graves' hyperthyroidism. V is TRBV20-1 and J is TRBJ2-1; no reliable D call. Sequenced input: blood. The CDR3, as DNA: TGCAGTGCTAGAGATTCGTGGATTGGGCCTTACAATGAGCAGTTCTTC. This sequence encodes CSARDSWIGPYNEQFF.